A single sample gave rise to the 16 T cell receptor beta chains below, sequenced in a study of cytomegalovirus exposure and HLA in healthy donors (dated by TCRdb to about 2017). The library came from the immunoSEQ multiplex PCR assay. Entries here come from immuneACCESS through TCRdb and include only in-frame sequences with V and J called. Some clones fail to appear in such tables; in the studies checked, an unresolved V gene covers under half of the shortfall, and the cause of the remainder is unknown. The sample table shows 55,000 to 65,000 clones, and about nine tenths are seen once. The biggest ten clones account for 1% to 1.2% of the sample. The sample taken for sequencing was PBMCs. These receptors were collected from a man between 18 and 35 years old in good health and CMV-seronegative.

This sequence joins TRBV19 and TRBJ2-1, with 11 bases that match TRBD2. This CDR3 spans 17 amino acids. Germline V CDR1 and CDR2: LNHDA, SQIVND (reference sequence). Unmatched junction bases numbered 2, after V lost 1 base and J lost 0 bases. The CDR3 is CASSIVSGRASYNEQFF. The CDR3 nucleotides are TGTGCCAGTAGTATAGTTAGCGGGAGGGCCTCCTACAATGAGCAGTTCTTC.

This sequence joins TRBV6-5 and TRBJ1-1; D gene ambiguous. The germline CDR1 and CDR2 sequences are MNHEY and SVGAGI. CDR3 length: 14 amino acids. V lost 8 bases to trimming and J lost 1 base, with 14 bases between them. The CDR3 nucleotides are TGTGCCAGCTCACCACGCGGGTGGAACACTGAAGCTTTCTTT. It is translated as CASSPRGWNTEAFF.

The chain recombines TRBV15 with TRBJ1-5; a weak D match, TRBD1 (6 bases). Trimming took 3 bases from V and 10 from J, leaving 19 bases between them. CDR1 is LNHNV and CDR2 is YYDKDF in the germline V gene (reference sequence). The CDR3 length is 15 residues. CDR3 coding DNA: TGTGCCACCAGCAGGGACATCCAGGGGTTCCAACCCCAGCATTTT. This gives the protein CATSRDIQGFQPQHF.

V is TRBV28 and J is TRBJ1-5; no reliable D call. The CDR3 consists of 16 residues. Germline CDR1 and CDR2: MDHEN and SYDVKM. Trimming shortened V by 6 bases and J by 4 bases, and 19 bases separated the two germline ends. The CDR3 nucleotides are TGTGCCAGCAGGCCGGCAACCGGGGAGATGAATCAGCCCCAGCATTTT. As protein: CASRPATGEMNQPQHF.

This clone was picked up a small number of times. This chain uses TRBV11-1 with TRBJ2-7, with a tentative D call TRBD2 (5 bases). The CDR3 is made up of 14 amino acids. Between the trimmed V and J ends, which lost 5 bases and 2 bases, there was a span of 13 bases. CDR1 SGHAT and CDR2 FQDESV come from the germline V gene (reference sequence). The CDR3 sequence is CASSLGRGTYEQYF. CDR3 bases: TGTGCCAGCAGCCTTGGACGGGGTACCTACGAGCAGTACTTC.

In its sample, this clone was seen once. The CDR3 coding sequence is TGTGCCAGCAGCTTCTTATCCAGCGGGAGTTTGCGTGAGCAGTTCTTC. It translates to CASSFLSSGSLREQFF. The chain couples TRBV11-2 to TRBJ2-1; 8 nucleotides agree with TRBD2. This CDR3 is built from 16 residues. The ends lost 3 bases at V and 9 bases at J; junction bases unmatched: 13. The germline V gene has CDR1 SGHAT and CDR2 FQNNGV.

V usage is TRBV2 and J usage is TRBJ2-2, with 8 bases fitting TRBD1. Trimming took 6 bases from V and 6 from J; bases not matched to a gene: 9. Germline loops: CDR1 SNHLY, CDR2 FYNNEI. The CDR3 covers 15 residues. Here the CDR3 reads CASRWDRSSPGELFF. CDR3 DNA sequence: TGTGCCAGCAGGTGGGACAGGTCATCCCCCGGGGAGCTGTTTTTT.

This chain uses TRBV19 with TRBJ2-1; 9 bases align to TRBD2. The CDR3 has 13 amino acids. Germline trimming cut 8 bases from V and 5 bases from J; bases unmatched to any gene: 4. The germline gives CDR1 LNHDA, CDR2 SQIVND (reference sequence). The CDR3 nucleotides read TGTGCCAGTTACGGGACTAGCCACAATGAGCAGTTCTTC. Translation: CASYGTSHNEQFF.

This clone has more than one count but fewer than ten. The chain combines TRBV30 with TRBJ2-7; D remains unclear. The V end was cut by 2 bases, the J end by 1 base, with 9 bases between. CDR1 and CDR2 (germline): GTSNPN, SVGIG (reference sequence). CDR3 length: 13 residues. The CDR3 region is CAWSQTRSYEQYF. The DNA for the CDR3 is TGTGCCTGGAGTCAAACACGATCCTACGAGCAGTACTTC.

The CDR3 bases are TGCGCCAGCAGCCAAGTGGCGGTTCAAGAGACCCAGTACTTC. Protein: CASSQVAVQETQYF. This sequence joins TRBV4-1 and TRBJ2-5, with D uncertain. The CDR3 has 14 residues. With 1 base removed from V and 2 bases from J, the gap between germline ends came to 8 bases. Looked up from germline, CDR1 is MGHRA and CDR2 is YSYEKL.

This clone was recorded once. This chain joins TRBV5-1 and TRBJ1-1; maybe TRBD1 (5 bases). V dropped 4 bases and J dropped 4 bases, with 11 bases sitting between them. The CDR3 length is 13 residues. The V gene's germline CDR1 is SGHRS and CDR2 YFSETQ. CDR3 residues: CASSGTSVTEAFF. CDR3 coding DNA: TGCGCCAGCAGCGGGACTTCAGTCACTGAAGCTTTCTTT.

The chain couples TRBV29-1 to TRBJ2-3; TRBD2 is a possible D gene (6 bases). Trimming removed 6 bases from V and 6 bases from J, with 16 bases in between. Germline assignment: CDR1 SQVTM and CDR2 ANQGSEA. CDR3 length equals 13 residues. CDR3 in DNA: TGCAGCGTACGGTTGGAGGGGAGGGATACGCAGTATTTT. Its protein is CSVRLEGRDTQYF.

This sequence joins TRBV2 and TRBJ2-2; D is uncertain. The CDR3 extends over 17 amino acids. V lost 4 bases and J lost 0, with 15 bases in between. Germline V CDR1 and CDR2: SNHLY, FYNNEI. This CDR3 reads CASSGSVRASNTGELFF. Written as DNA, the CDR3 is TGTGCCAGCAGTGGTAGTGTGAGAGCGTCGAACACCGGGGAGCTGTTTTTT.

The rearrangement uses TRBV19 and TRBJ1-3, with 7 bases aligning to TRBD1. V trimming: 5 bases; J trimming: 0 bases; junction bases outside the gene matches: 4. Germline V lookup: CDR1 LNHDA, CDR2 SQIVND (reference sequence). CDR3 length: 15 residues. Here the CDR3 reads CASSEGQLSGNTIYF. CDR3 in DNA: TGTGCCAGTAGTGAGGGACAGCTCTCTGGAAACACCATATATTTT.

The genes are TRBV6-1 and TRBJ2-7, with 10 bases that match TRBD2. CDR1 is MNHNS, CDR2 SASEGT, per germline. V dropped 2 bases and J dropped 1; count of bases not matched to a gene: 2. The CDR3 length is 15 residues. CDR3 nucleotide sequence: TGTGCCAGCAGTGAAAGAGCGGGAGGGTCCTACGAGCAGTACTTC. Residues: CASSERAGGSYEQYF.

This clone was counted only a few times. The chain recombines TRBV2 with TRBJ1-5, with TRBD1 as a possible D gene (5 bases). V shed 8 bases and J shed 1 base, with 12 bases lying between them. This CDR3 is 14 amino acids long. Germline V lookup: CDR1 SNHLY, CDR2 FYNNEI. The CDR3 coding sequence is TGTGCCAGCCGGGGGGGTGGCAGCAATCAGCCCCAGCATTTT. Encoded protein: CASRGGGSNQPQHF.